This T cell receptor beta chain is drawn from a study of PD-1 blockade in classical Hodgkin lymphoma. The protocol was immunoSEQ multiplex PCR, while the TCRdb copy is restricted to in-frame clones and leaves out a portion. The sample consists of about 94,000 clones, roughly nine tenths of them appearing once. Relapse was seen in all patients after autologous stem cell transplantation, and brentuximab vedotin exposure was variable. Best response was recorded as complete response, partial response or progressive disease. Whole-study results and caveats: Complete responders entered with baseline diversity on par with newly diagnosed patients, the results showed. Individuals who commenced nivolumab within less than 1 year of ASCT were excluded. It was reported that newly diagnosed patients had less baseline TCR diversity than healthy donors.

This clone was picked up a small number of times. Antigen: not known. The J segment lost 6 bases and the V segment lost 5 bases, leaving 9 bases of the junction unmatched. CDR1 MDHEN and CDR2 SYDVKM come from the germline V gene. This CDR3 is built from 15 residues. V gene TRBV28 combines with J gene TRBJ1-5, with 8 positions matching TRBD1. Specimen: peripheral blood mononuclear cells (PBMCs), collected before the second cycle of nivolumab. The clonotype originates from a human donor with classical Hodgkin lymphoma. This CDR3 is CASSTLDRVGQPQHF. DNA of the CDR3: TGTGCCAGCAGTACCCTGGACAGGGTGGGTCAGCCCCAGCATTTT.